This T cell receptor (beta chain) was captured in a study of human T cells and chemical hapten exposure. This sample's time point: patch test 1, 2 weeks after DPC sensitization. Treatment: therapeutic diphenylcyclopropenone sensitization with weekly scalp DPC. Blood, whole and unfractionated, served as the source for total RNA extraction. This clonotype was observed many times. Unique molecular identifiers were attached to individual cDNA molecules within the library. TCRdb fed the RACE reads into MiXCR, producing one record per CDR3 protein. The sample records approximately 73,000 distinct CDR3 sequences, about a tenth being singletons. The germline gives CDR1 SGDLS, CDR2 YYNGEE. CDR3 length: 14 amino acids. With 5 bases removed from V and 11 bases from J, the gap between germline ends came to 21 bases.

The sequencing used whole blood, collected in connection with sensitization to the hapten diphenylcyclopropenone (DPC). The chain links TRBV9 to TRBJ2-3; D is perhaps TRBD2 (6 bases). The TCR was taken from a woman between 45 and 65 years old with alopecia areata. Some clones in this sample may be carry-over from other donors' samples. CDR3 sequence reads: CASSRRGPPSEQYF. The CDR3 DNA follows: TGTGCCAGCAGTAGGCGGGGCCCGCCCAGCGAGCAGTATTTT. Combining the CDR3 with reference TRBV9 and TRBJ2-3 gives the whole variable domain DSGVTQTPKHLITATGQRVTLRCSPRSGDLSVYWYQQSLDQGLQFLIQYYNGEERAKGNILERFSAQQFPDLHSELNLSSLELGDSALYFCASSRRGPPSEQYFGPGTRLTVL.